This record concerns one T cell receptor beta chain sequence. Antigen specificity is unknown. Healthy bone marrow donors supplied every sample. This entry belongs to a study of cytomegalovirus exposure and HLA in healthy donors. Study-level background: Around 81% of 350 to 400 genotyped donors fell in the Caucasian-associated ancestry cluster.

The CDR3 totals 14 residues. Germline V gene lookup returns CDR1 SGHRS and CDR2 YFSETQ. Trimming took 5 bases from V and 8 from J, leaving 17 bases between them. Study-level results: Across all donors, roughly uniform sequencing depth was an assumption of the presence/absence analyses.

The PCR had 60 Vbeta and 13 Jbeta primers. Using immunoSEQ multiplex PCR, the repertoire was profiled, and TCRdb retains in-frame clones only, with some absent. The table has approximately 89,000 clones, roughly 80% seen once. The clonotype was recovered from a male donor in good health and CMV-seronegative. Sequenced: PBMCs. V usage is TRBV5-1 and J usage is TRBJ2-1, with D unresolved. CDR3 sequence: CASRPDDSVHEQFF. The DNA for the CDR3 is TGCGCCAGCAGACCAGATGACTCGGTGCATGAGCAGTTCTTC.